The present TCR beta chain was sequenced within a study of metastatic and nonmetastatic thyroid tumors (dated by TCRdb to the early 2020s). Regarding the research as a whole: Repertoires were compared across peripheral blood and tumor or nodule tissue samples from malignant and benign thyroid patients. The paper as a whole reports these results and caveats: TCR beta diversity was reported as significantly higher in malignant tumors than in benign nodules, in both blood and tumor samples.

This clone is medium-sized (0.01 to 0.1%). The specificity of this receptor is unknown. The record has no base qualities; no much larger clone is one base away. Library preparation was by PCR. Sequenced using an Illumina HiSeq 4000. High-throughput sequencing was used to profile the TCR beta-chain CDR3 region of each patient. As for the original processing: Drawing on CDR3 differences between clinicopathological groups, the researchers built a classifier meant to tell apart patients with distant-metastatic papillary thyroid cancer. Repertoire diversity was assessed with the Shannon index, and tumor-blood repertoire similarity with the Morisita-Horn index. The raw public data were reprocessed by TCRdb itself: fastp quality trimming at Q25, MiXCR clonotype calling, in-frame beta chains only. TCRdb's processing, not the authors' own work, is the source of the V and J calls. The sample table lists about 15,000 clones, just under 35% of them with a count of one. The ten largest clones take up 11% of the sample.

No treatment had been received by any patient before thyroid surgery. The study retrospectively analysed patient clinical samples collected from about 2011 to 2018 using T-cell receptor beta sequencing. Sequenced: tumor tissue. The sequence was obtained from a male donor with papillary thyroid cancer or a benign thyroid nodule (not recorded which). Some clones in this sample may be carry-over from other donors' samples.

Here is the DNA: TGTGCCTGGGGGGCTAGAAGTCCCGAAAACATTCAGTACTTC. Its protein reads: CAWGARSPENIQYF. Rearrangement joined TRBV30 to TRBJ2-4; tentative D gene TRBD1, with 5 bases matching. A distance of 16 bases separates the germline ends of V and J, which lose 5 bases and 5 bases respectively. The CDR3 has 14 amino acids, counting the end cysteine and phenylalanine. The only DNA kept is the CDR3, 42 bases in frame from the first base. CDR1 and CDR2 (GTSNPN, SVGIG) derive from the germline V gene (reference sequence).